These 6 T cell receptor beta chains originate from one sample sequenced in a study of blood T cells in healthy people across ages. With a J-beta primer mix and a sample-barcoded 5' primer, a second PCR ran about 7 to 12 cycles. Using its own MiXCR run on the 5' RACE reads, TCRdb lists one record per CDR3 protein. Of some 800,000 distinct CDR3 sequences listed, under 45% are singletons. Specimen: blood. The receptors were sampled from a man aged 60 to 69 in good health.

The V call is TRBV5-1, the J call TRBJ2-6; no firm D call. This CDR3 has 13 residues. Between the trimmed V and J ends, which lost 3 bases and 10 bases, there was a span of 11 bases. Germline V gene data show CDR1 as SGHRS and CDR2 as YFSETQ. The CDR3 spells CASSSDGPNVLTF. Here the CDR3 DNA reads TGCGCCAGCAGCTCGGACGGCCCTAACGTCCTGACTTTC.

The table lists this clonotype with a few counts. The rearrangement joins TRBV15 to TRBJ2-7, with a tentative D call TRBD1 (6 bases). V shed 1 base and J shed 2 bases, with 12 bases lying between them. CDR1 is LNHNV, CDR2 YYDKDF, per germline (reference sequence). This CDR3 region has 15 residues. CDR3 residues: CATSRARQEPYEQYF. Here the CDR3 DNA reads TGTGCCACCAGCAGAGCGCGACAGGAACCCTACGAGCAGTACTTC.

This clonotype came up a few times. The chain is built from TRBV29-1 and TRBJ2-5, with TRBD1 matching 8 bases. V trimming: 6 bases; J trimming: 12 bases; junction bases outside the gene matches: 9. The CDR3 is 11 amino acids. Germline V lookup: CDR1 SQVTM, CDR2 ANQGSEA. For the CDR3, the DNA is TGCAGCGTGCTTGTCAAGGACAGGGAGTACTTC. It is translated as CSVLVKDREYF.

This chain uses TRBV5-1 with TRBJ2-7; no firm D call. Germline CDR1 is SGHRS and CDR2 is YFSETQ. The CDR3 length is 14 residues. The ends were cut back, 0 bases at V and 2 bases at J, with 9 bases in the middle. In DNA form, the CDR3 reads TGCGCCAGCAGCTTGGCCGGGCTACCCTACGAGCAGTACTTC. Translation: CASSLAGLPYEQYF.

The chain carries TRBV7-9 and TRBJ1-6, with unresolved D. The CDR3 loop spans 13 amino acids. Trimming took off 5 bases at V and 6 bases at J, with 8 bases between the two ends. From germline, CDR1 is SEHNR and CDR2 FQNEAQ (reference sequence). The CDR3 here is CASSGNGNSPLHF. The CDR3 DNA is TGTGCCAGCAGCGGTAACGGTAATTCACCCCTCCACTTT.

This sequence joins TRBV4-2 and TRBJ1-1, with TRBD1 matching over 9 bases. Looked up from germline, CDR1 is LGHNA and CDR2 is YNFKEQ. This CDR3 is built from 17 residues. Trimming at V came to 0 bases and at J to 3 bases, leaving 8 bases not matched to a gene. The CDR3 DNA is TGTGCCAGCAGCCAAGATCTACAGGGGGCGCCGGACACTGAAGCTTTCTTT. It translates to CASSQDLQGAPDTEAFF.